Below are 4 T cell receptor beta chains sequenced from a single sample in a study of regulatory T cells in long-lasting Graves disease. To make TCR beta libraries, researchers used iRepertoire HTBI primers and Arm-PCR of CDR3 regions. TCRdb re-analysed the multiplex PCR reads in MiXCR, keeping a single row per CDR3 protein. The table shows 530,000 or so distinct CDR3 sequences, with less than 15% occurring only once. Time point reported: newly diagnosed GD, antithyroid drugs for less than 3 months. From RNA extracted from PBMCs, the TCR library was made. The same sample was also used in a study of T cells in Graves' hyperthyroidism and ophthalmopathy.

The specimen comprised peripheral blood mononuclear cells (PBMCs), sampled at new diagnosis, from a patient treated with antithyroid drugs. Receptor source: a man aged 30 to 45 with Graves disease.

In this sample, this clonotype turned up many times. CDR3 nucleotide sequence: TGTGCCAGCAGCGACAGGGGGTACACTGAAGCTTTCTTT. This translates into CASSDRGYTEAFF. This chain links TRBV2 with TRBJ1-1, with 9 bases identical to TRBD1. Germline V CDR1 and CDR2: SNHLY, FYNNEI. The CDR3 spans 13 residues. V gave up 6 bases and J gave up 3 bases; unmatched junction bases: 2.

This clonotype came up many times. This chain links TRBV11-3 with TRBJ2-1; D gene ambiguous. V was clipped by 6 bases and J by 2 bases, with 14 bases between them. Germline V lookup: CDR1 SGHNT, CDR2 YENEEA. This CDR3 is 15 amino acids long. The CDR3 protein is CASSQRGTAYNEQFF. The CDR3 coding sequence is TGTGCCAGCAGTCAACGAGGTACAGCCTACAATGAGCAGTTCTTC.

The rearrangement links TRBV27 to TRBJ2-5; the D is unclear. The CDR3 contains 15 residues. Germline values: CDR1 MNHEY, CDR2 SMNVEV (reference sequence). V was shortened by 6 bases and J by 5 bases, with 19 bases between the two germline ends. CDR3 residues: CASRVRQTQAETQYF. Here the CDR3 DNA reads TGTGCCAGCAGGGTAAGGCAGACCCAGGCTGAGACCCAGTACTTC.

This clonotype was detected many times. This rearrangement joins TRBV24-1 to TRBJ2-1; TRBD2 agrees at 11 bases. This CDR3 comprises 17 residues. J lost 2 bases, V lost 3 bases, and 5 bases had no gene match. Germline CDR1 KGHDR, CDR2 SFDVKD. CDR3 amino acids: CATSDARTSGPYNEQFF. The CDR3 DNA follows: TGTGCCACCAGTGATGCAAGGACTAGCGGGCCCTACAATGAGCAGTTCTTC.